The next 13 T cell receptor beta chains were all read from a single sample in a study of blood T cell repertoires in COVID-19. Some clones are missing from TCRdb's copy, which holds only in-frame ones; the method was immunoSEQ multiplex PCR. Here the sample spans roughly 420,000 clones, around 87% being singletons. Sample: PBMCs or T cells enriched from blood (not recorded which). The receptor source for this set is a woman in her twenties or thirties with acute COVID-19.

This rearrangement joins TRBV14 to TRBJ2-7, with a weak D call TRBD1 (6 bases). The CDR3 runs 16 residues. V gave up 0 bases and J gave up 0 bases, with 12 bases separating them. CDR1 and CDR2 from the germline V gene are SGHDN and FVKESK. CDR3: CASSQEETGNSYEQYF. As DNA, the CDR3 is TGTGCCAGCAGCCAAGAGGAGACAGGCAACTCCTACGAGCAGTACTTC.

This clone was detected only once. A read error may produce the germline difference seen at one junction end. The chain is built from TRBV20-1 and TRBJ2-1, with 7 bases matching TRBD1. Germline V gives CDR1 DFQATT, CDR2 SNEGSKA (reference sequence). This CDR3 has 11 residues. CDR3 loop: CSARGQDEQFF. The CDR3 DNA reads as TGCAGTGCCAGAGGACAGGATGAGCAGTTCTTC.

A word on this clone: This sample includes further DNA sequences coding for the same CDR3. CDR3 amino acids: CAWKDSYGYTF. The DNA for the CDR3 is TGTGCCTGGAAGGACAGCTATGGCTACACCTTC. V usage is TRBV30 and J usage is TRBJ1-2; possible D gene TRBD1, 6 bases. V was shortened by 4 bases and J by 4 bases, with 7 bases between the two germline ends. Germline V gene sequence: CDR1 GTSNPN, CDR2 SVGIG (reference sequence). The CDR3 loop spans 11 amino acids.

The chain joins TRBV19 to TRBJ1-5, with D uncertain. The V gene lost 1 base and the J gene lost 2 bases, with 18 bases spanning the gap. The CDR3 runs to 18 residues. CDR1 and CDR2 (germline): LNHDA, SQIVND (reference sequence). CDR3 sequence: CASSIVPGAAYGNQPQHF. CDR3 sequence (DNA): TGTGCCAGTAGTATAGTACCGGGAGCAGCTTATGGCAATCAGCCCCAGCATTTT.

The chain has TRBV5-1 and TRBJ1-2, with D tentatively TRBD1 (6 bases). V shed 1 base and J shed 7 bases, with 14 bases lying between them. The CDR3 sequence is 14 residues long. CDR1 is SGHRS and CDR2 is YFSETQ in the germline V gene. The CDR3 DNA reads as TGCGCCAGCAGCTTGTATGCAGGGGACCGTGGCTACACCTTC. This translates into CASSLYAGDRGYTF.

As DNA, the CDR3 is TGTGCCAGCAGTTACTCCGCCGGCTACGAGCAGTACTTC. This translates into CASSYSAGYEQYF. The genes are TRBV6-5 and TRBJ2-7; D unclear. Per germline, CDR1 MNHEY and CDR2 SVGAGI. The CDR3 length is 13 residues. The V gene lost 0 bases and the J gene lost 3 bases, with 6 bases spanning the gap.

The chain uses TRBV21-1 and TRBJ2-1; the D call in the table, TRBD1, was not verified against the DNA. TRBV21-1 represents a pseudogene. The CDR3 has 16 residues. Here the CDR3 DNA reads TGTGCCAGCAGCAGGATGGACAGGGAGTCCTACAATGAGCAGTTCTTC. It translates to CASSRMDRESYNEQFF.

This chain links TRBV5-6 with TRBJ2-7; D is unresolved. CDR3 length: 15 amino acids. V was trimmed by 1 base and J by 2 bases, leaving 13 bases between them. CDR1 is SGHDT and CDR2 is YYEEEE in the germline V gene. The chain's CDR3 is CASSLRSRRTYEQYF. The DNA for the CDR3 is TGTGCCAGCAGCTTGCGGTCTAGACGTACCTACGAGCAGTACTTC.

This chain links TRBV5-4 with TRBJ2-1, with 11 bases lining up with TRBD1. The CDR3 consists of 17 residues. The ends lost 4 bases at V and 2 bases at J; junction bases unmatched: 8. In germline, CDR1 is SGHNT, CDR2 YYREEE (reference sequence). The CDR3 coding sequence is TGTGCCAGCAGCATGGGGTTGGGACAGGGGGCCTACAATGAGCAGTTCTTC. It is translated as CASSMGLGQGAYNEQFF.

The chain has TRBV7-2 and TRBJ1-5; 8 bases line up with TRBD1. Per the germline V gene, CDR1 is SGHTA and CDR2 is FQGNSA. V shed 3 bases, J shed 0 bases, and the junction held 10 bases outside the gene matches. This CDR3 contains 18 residues. The CDR3 nucleotides read TGTGCCAGCAGCTTTGGGACAGGTCATCCTTATAGCAATCAGCCCCAGCATTTT. Translating it yields CASSFGTGHPYSNQPQHF.

The chain couples TRBV29-1 to TRBJ1-5; D may be TRBD1 (6 bases). The CDR3 sequence is 14 residues long. Trimming stripped 6 bases from V and 0 bases from J, with 12 bases between. Germline lookup yields CDR1 SQVTM and CDR2 ANQGSEA. The CDR3 is CSVLQGNSNQPQHF. The CDR3 bases are TGCAGCGTCCTACAGGGAAATAGCAATCAGCCCCAGCATTTT.

The chain links TRBV5-1 to TRBJ2-7, with D possibly TRBD1 on 6 matching bases. Germline V lookup: CDR1 SGHRS, CDR2 YFSETQ. The CDR3 spans 14 residues. V was pared by 4 bases and J by 2 bases, with 13 bases between. The CDR3 DNA is TGCGCCAGCAGCATCGGGACACCGACCTACGAGCAGTACTTC. It translates to CASSIGTPTYEQYF.

The chain employs TRBV18 and TRBJ2-7; possibly TRBD1 for D (6 bases). The CDR3 sequence is 15 residues long. Germline-derived CDR1 and CDR2 are KGHSH and LQKENI. Trimming pared 2 bases from V and 5 bases from J, leaving 16 bases between. CDR3 sequence: CASSPWLAGVNEQYF. In DNA form, the CDR3 reads TGTGCCAGCTCACCATGGTTGGCAGGGGTCAACGAGCAGTACTTC.